The rows below give T cell receptor beta chains drawn from one sample of a study of technical replicates of blood from a handful of donors. The assay was immunoSEQ multiplex PCR, and TCRdb's table has in-frame clones only and misses some. The table includes just under 100,000 clones, roughly 96% detected once. The material sequenced was T cells isolated from PBMCs. These receptor sequences come from a human donor in good health. CDR3s include the opening cysteine and the closing phenylalanine or tryptophan. The D gene is left open where the match is weak. Size is omitted from some rows. Given values are once, few, many or a class for expanded clones.

size: NA
V: TRBV27
D: NA
J: TRBJ1-1
DNA: TGTGCCAGCACCCCGCGGAGGGATAACACTGAAGCTTTCTTT
CDR3: CASTPRRDNTEAFF

size: NA
V: TRBV5-1
D: TRBD2
J: TRBJ2-7
DNA: TGCGCCAGCAGCCTGAGGGGGGCTAGCGGGCACGAGCAGTACTTC
CDR3: CASSLRGASGHEQYF

size: NA
V: TRBV10-1
D: NA
J: TRBJ2-1
DNA: TGCGCCAGCAGTGGTTCCGGGGTACCAAAGCAGTTCTTC
CDR3: CASSGSGVPKQFF

size: NA
V: TRBV5-5
D: TRBD1
J: TRBJ1-6
DNA: TGTGCCAGCAGCCGATGGACAGGGGGTCGGTATAATTCACCCCTCCACTTT
CDR3: CASSRWTGGRYNSPLHF

size: NA
V: TRBV2
D: NA
J: TRBJ1-2
DNA: TGTGCCAGCAGTGAACGAGGGCTCACTAACTATGGCTACACCTTC
CDR3: CASSERGLTNYGYTF

size: NA
V: TRBV28
D: TRBD1
J: TRBJ2-2
DNA: TGTGCCAGCAGTTCGGACAGGTTCGTGGACACCGGGGAGCTGTTTTTT
CDR3: CASSSDRFVDTGELFF

size: NA
V: TRBV19
D: NA
J: TRBJ2-5
DNA: TGTGCCAGTAGTATTCAGGGGCCTTTAGGCGAGACCCAGTACTTC
CDR3: CASSIQGPLGETQYF

size: NA
V: TRBV6-1
D: TRBD1
J: TRBJ1-2
DNA: TGTGCCAGCAGTGAAGCTGGGACAGGGATTGGCTACACCTTC
CDR3: CASSEAGTGIGYTF

size: NA
V: TRBV6-4
D: NA
J: TRBJ1-1
DNA: TGTGCCAGCGCCGTCGGTAGGAGCACTGAAGCTTTCTTT
CDR3: CASAVGRSTEAFF

size: NA
V: TRBV29-1
D: TRBD1
J: TRBJ1-4
DNA: TGCAGCGCCCGGACAGGGTCCGAAAAACTGTTTTTT
CDR3: CSARTGSEKLFF

size: NA
V: TRBV5-5
D: TRBD2
J: TRBJ2-1
DNA: TGTGCCAGCAGCTCACCCCGAACTAGCGGGAGGAGGAATGAGCAGTTCTTC
CDR3: CASSSPRTSGRRNEQFF

size: NA
V: TRBV27
D: NA
J: TRBJ2-7
DNA: TGTGCCAGCAGTTCCCGGGACAGGAAGATCGGGGGGCCCTACGAGCAGTACTTC
CDR3: CASSSRDRKIGGPYEQYF

size: once
V: TRBV6-1
D: TRBD1
J: TRBJ2-7
DNA: TGTGCCAGCAGGGACAGGGCCTCCTACGAGCAGTACTTC
CDR3: CASRDRASYEQYF

size: NA
V: TRBV5-1
D: NA
J: TRBJ2-1
DNA: TGCGCCAGCAGCTTGGAAGGGCAGGGCGGCGGCACGTTCTTC
CDR3: CASSLEGQGGGTFF

size: NA
V: TRBV7-9
D: NA
J: TRBJ2-2
DNA: TGTGCCAGCAGCTTCATCCGGGACATAGAGAACACCGGGGAGCTGTTTTTT
CDR3: CASSFIRDIENTGELFF

size: NA
V: TRBV5-1
D: TRBD1
J: TRBJ1-2
DNA: TGCGCCAGCAGCTTGGCAGGACAGGATGGCTACACCTTC
CDR3: CASSLAGQDGYTF

size: NA
V: TRBV7-2
D: NA
J: TRBJ2-1
DNA: TGTGCCAGCAGCTTAGTGTCGGGGGAGAGGTACAATGAGCAGTTCTTC
CDR3: CASSLVSGERYNEQFF

size: NA
V: TRBV28
D: TRBD1
J: TRBJ2-7
DNA: TGTGCCAGCAGTTTATTAGGAGGAGACAGGGCTTACTTC
CDR3: CASSLLGGDRAYF

size: NA
V: TRBV11-2
D: TRBD1
J: TRBJ2-7
DNA: TGTGCCAGCAGCTTCGGGACAGGGATCTACGAGCAGTACTTC
CDR3: CASSFGTGIYEQYF

size: NA
V: TRBV6-1
D: NA
J: TRBJ2-1
DNA: TGTGCCACCCGAGGGTGGGGGCCCTCCTACAATGAGCAGTTCTTC
CDR3: CATRGWGPSYNEQFF

size: NA
V: TRBV7-9
D: NA
J: TRBJ1-5
DNA: TGTGCCAGCAGTCCTTACGACACTGATCAGCCCCAGCATTTT
CDR3: CASSPYDTDQPQHF

size: NA
V: TRBV5-1
D: NA
J: TRBJ2-4
DNA: TGCGCCAGCAGCCCGGGAATCTGGGACATTCAGTACTTC
CDR3: CASSPGIWDIQYF

size: NA
V: TRBV6-1
D: NA
J: TRBJ1-1
DNA: TGTGCCAGCAATAAGAGGAACACTGAAGCTTTCTTT
CDR3: CASNKRNTEAFF

size: NA
V: TRBV5-5
D: TRBD1
J: TRBJ1-1
DNA: TGTGCCAGCAGCTTGCGATCGGGACAGGCTGAAGCTTTCTTT
CDR3: CASSLRSGQAEAFF

size: NA
V: TRBV2
D: NA
J: TRBJ1-4
DNA: TGTGCCAGCAGTGATTGGACTCAAGGGGAAAAACTGTTTTTT
CDR3: CASSDWTQGEKLFF

size: NA
V: TRBV11-2
D: TRBD2
J: TRBJ2-7
DNA: TGTGCCAGCAGCTTCTTTAGCGGGGACTACGAGCAGTACTTC
CDR3: CASSFFSGDYEQYF

size: NA
V: TRBV19
D: TRBD2
J: TRBJ2-2
DNA: TGTGCCAGTAGTATGGGGGAGGGAACACCCGGGGAGCTGTTTTTT
CDR3: CASSMGEGTPGELFF

size: NA
V: TRBV7-6
D: NA
J: TRBJ1-2
DNA: TGTGCCAGCAGCACCGGACAGACTGTCTATGGCTACACCTTC
CDR3: CASSTGQTVYGYTF